This section outlines one T cell receptor (beta chain) sequence together with its context. The entry originates in a study of OX40 agonist ivuxolimab in advanced cancers. The V gene's germline CDR1 is SGHVS and CDR2 FQNEAQ. With V trimmed by 7 bases and J by 7 bases, 6 bases remained unmatched. The CDR3 has 14 residues. The protocol was immunoSEQ multiplex PCR, while the TCRdb copy is restricted to in-frame clones and leaves out a portion. In the table there are more than 85,000 clones, about 79% of which are singletons. Sequencing was performed on CD4+ or CD8+ T cells sorted from blood, taken in a trial of the OX40 agonist ivuxolimab. This sequence joins TRBV7-8 and TRBJ1-6; 8 nucleotides align to TRBD1. The TCR originated in an adult with an advanced solid tumor such as melanoma, head and neck, liver or kidney cancer. The DNA for the CDR3 is TGTGCCAGCAACTACGACAGGGGCAATTCACCCCTCCACTTT. It yields the protein CASNYDRGNSPLHF.